This record concerns one TCR beta chain sequence. The data belong to a study of blood T cell repertoires in COVID-19. Overall study context: Whether acute or convalescent, the COVID-19 samples came from the United States, Italy and Spain. PBMCs, B-cell-depleted T cells, or T cells were the source of the cDNA or gDNA that made up the material.

Authors' data handling: It was from reference gene primer amplification that nucleated cell counts were estimated. Clones were sequenced by immunoSEQ multiplex PCR, and TCRdb holds only the in-frame ones, with some missing. V, J and clone size were drawn from that table, and D and trimming were deduced from the DNA. The sample holds 150,000 to 200,000 clones; roughly 93% are singletons and the top ten take less than 2%. Patients from Seattle were sampled longitudinally, starting during active infection. V was cut by 6 bases and J by 4 bases, with 12 bases left in between. The CDR3 consists of 14 residues. Germline V lookup: CDR1 LNHDA, CDR2 SQIVND (reference sequence).

The J gene is TRBJ1-4, the V gene TRBV19; a weak D match, TRBD1 (5 bases). The sequence was obtained from a woman in her sixties or seventies with COVID-19, enrolled during active disease. Specimen: peripheral blood. The DNA for the CDR3 is TGTGCCAGTAGAGAGACAGAGCTTAATGAAAAACTGTTTTTT. This encodes CASRETELNEKLFF. Variable domain in full (rest from reference TRBV19 and TRBJ1-4): DGGITQSPKYLFRKEGQNVTLSCEQNLNHDAMYWYRQDPGQGLRLIYYSQIVNDFQKGDIAEGYSVSREKKESFPLTVTSAQKNPTAFYLCASRETELNEKLFFGSGTQLSVL.